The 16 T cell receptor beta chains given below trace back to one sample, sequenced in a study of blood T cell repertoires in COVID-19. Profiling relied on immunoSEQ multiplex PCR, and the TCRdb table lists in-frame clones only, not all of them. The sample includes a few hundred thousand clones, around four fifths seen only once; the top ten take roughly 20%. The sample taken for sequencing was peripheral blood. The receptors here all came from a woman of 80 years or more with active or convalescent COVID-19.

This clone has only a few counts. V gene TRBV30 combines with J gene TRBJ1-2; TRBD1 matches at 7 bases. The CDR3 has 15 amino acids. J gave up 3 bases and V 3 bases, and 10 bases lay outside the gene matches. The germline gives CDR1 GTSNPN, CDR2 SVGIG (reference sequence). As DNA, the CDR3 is TGTGCCTGGAGCCCTAACGGCAGGGGGTACTATGGCTACACCTTC. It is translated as CAWSPNGRGYYGYTF.

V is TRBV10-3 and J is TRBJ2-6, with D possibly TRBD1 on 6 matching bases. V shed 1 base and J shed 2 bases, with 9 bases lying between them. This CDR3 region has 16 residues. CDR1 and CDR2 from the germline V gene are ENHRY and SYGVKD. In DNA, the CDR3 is TGTGCCATCAGTGAGTACACAGGGACTGGGGCCAACGTCCTGACTTTC. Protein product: CAISEYTGTGANVLTF.

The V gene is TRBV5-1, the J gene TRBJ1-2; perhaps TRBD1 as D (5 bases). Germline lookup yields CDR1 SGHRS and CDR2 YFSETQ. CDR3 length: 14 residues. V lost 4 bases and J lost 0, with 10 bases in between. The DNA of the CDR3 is TGCGCCAGCAGCGGGATGACAGCTAACTATGGCTACACCTTC. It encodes CASSGMTANYGYTF. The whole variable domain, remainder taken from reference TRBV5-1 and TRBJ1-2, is KAGVTQTPRYLIKTRGQQVTLSCSPISGHRSVSWYQQTPGQGLQFLFEYFSETQRNKGNFPGRFSGRQFSNSRSEMNVSTLELGDSALYLCASSGMTANYGYTFGSGTRLTVV.

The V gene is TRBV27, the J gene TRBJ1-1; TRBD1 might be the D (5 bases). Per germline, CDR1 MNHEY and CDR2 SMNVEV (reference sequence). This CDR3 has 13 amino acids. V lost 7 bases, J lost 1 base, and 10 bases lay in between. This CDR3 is CASTQGQNTEAFF. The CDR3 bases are TGTGCCAGCACCCAGGGTCAGAACACTGAAGCTTTCTTT.

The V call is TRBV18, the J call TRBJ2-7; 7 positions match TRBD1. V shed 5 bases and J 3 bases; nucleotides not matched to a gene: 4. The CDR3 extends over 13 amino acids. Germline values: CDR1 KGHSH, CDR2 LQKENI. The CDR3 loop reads CASSAGQDYEQYF. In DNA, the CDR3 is TGTGCCAGCTCAGCAGGACAGGACTACGAGCAGTACTTC. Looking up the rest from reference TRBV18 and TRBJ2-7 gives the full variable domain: NAGVMQNPRHLVRRRGQEARLRCSPMKGHSHVYWYRQLPEEGLKFMVYLQKENIIDESGMPKERFSAEFPKEGPSILRIQQVVRGDSAAYFCASSAGQDYEQYFGPGTRLTVT.

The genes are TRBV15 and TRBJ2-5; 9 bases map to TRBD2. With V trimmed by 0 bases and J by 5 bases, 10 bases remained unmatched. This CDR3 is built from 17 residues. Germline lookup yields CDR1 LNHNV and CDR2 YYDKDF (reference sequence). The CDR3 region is CATSRDGLAGREETQYF. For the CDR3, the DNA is TGTGCCACCAGCAGAGACGGGCTAGCGGGGAGGGAGGAGACCCAGTACTTC.

CDR3 nucleotide sequence: TGCAGCGTTGCCTCTCAAGAGACCCAGTACTTC. The encoded protein is CSVASQETQYF. This chain uses TRBV29-1 with TRBJ2-5; D gene ambiguous. Germline CDR1 is SQVTM and CDR2 is ANQGSEA. This CDR3 comprises 11 residues. Trimming stripped 4 bases from V and 2 bases from J, with 5 bases between.

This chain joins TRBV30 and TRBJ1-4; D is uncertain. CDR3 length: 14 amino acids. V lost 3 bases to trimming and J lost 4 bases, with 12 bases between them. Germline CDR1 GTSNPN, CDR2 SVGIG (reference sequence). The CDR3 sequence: CAWSLDTLNEKLFF. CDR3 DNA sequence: TGTGCCTGGAGCCTTGACACCCTTAATGAAAAACTGTTTTTT.

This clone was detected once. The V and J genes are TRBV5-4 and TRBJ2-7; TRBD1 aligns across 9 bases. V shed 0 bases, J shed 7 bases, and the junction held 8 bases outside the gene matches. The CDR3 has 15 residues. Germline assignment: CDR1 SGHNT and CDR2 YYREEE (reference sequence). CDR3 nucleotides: TGTGCCAGCAGCTTGGGGGGGACAGGGCCAGAGGAGCAGTACTTC. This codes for CASSLGGTGPEEQYF. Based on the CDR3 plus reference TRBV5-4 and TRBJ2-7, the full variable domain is ETGVTQSPTHLIKTRGQQVTLRCSSQSGHNTVSWYQQALGQGPQFIFQYYREEENGRGNFPPRFSGLQFPNYSSELNVNALELDDSALYLCASSLGGTGPEEQYFGPGTRLTVT.

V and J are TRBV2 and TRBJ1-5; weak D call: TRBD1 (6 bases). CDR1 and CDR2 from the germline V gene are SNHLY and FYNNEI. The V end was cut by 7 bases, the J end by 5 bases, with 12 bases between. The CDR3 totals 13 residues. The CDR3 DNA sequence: TGTGCCAGCAAGAGGGGGGGGGATCAGCCCCAGCATTTT. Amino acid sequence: CASKRGGDQPQHF.

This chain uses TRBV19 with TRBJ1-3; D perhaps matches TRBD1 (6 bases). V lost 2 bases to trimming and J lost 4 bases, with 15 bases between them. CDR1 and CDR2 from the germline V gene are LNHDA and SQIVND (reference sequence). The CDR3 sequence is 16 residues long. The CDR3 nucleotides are TGTGCCAGTAGTATAAGGGGACGAGGGGGAGGAAACACCATATATTTT. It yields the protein CASSIRGRGGGNTIYF.

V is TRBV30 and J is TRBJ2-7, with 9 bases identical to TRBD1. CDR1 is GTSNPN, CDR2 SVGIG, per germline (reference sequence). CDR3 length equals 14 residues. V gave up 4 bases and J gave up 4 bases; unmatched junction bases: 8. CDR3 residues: CAWTAGTGRYEQYF. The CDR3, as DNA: TGTGCCTGGACCGCCGGGACAGGGAGGTACGAGCAGTACTTC.

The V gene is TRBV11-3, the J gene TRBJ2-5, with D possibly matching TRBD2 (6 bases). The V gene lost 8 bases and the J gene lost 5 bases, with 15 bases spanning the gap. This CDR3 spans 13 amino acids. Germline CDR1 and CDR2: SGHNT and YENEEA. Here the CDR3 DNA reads TGTGCCAGCCGACTAGGTCGGGGGGAGACCCAGTACTTC. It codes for CASRLGRGETQYF.

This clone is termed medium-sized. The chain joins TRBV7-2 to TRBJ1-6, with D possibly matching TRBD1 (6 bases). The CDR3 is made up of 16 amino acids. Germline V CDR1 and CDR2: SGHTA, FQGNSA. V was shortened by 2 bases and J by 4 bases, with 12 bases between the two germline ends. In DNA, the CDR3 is TGTGCCAGCAGCTTATCCGGACAGTTTTATAATTCACCCCTCCACTTT. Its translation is CASSLSGQFYNSPLHF.

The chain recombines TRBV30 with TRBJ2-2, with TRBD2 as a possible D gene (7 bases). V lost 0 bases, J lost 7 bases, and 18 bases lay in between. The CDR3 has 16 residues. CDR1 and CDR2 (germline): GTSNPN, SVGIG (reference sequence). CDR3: CAWSVPGGRGVGELFF. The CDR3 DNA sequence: TGTGCCTGGAGTGTTCCGGGGGGCCGTGGGGTCGGGGAGCTGTTTTTT. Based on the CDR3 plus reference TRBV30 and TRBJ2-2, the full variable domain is SQTIHQWPATLVQPVGSPLSLECTVEGTSNPNLYWYRQAAGRGLQLLFYSVGIGQISSEVPQNLSASRPQDRQFILSSKKLLLSDSGFYLCAWSVPGGRGVGELFFGEGSRLTVL.

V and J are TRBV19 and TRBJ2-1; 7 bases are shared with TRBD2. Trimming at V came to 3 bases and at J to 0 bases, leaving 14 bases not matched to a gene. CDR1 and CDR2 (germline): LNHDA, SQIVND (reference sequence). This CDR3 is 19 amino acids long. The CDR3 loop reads CASSIRLAGAISSYNEQFF. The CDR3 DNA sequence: TGTGCCAGTAGTATCCGGTTAGCGGGCGCCATTAGCTCCTACAATGAGCAGTTCTTC.